In this sample, the clone carrying this TCR beta chain turned up once. Clones were sequenced by immunoSEQ multiplex PCR, and TCRdb holds only the in-frame ones, with some missing. Of about 280,000 clones detected, roughly 85% appear once; the ten largest clones hold 2.5% to 3%. From germline, CDR1 is LGHNA and CDR2 YSLEER. Between the trimmed V and J ends, which lost 2 bases and 9 bases, there was a span of 17 bases. CDR3 length: 15 amino acids. This specimen comes from a study of blood T cell repertoires in COVID-19. The chain links TRBV4-3 to TRBJ2-1; D is possibly TRBD2 (6 bases). Sequenced material: PBMCs or T cells enriched from blood (not recorded which). The sequence derives from a woman between 45 and 60 years old who had recovered from COVID-19. The CDR3 sequence: CASSQNRGRLGEQFF. The CDR3 coding sequence is TGCGCCAGCAGCCAAAACCGGGGGAGACTCGGTGAGCAGTTCTTC.